The sequence of this TCR beta chain was determined in a study of blood T cell repertoires in COVID-19. Germline V gives CDR1 PRHDT, CDR2 FYEKMQ (reference sequence). Unmatched junction bases numbered 9, after V lost 5 bases and J lost 7 bases. This CDR3 spans 15 amino acids. Only in-frame clones appear in the TCRdb table, and some are missing; sequencing was by immunoSEQ multiplex PCR. Seen here are under 20,000 clones, approximately 95% observed once, and the top ten hold approximately 4%. Sequenced sample: peripheral blood. V gene TRBV13 combines with J gene TRBJ1-5, with 9 bases fitting TRBD1. The receptor's source is a woman in her forties or fifties with active COVID-19. CDR3 bases: TGTGCCAGCAGCATCCGAGACAGGGGGGGACAGCCCCAGCATTTT. Its translation is CASSIRDRGGQPQHF.